The rows below give T cell receptor beta chains drawn from one sample of a study of blood T cell repertoires in COVID-19. The data were produced by immunoSEQ multiplex PCR, yet TCRdb's version contains in-frame clones alone and is incomplete. Altogether just over 300,000 clones are present, over 75% being singletons, with the ten largest covering 9.5%. Sequences were obtained from PBMCs or T cells enriched from blood (not recorded which). The receptors were sampled from a woman in her thirties or forties who had recovered from COVID-19. Each CDR3 is given with its conserved first and last residue. The order of the fields is D gene, J gene, V gene, clone size, CDR3 protein, CDR3 DNA. A D gene is named only where the DNA matches it firmly. Rows give clone size only sometimes, using once, few, many, or a class for an expanded clone.

NA,TRBJ2-2,TRBV6-5,NA,CASSPGFSGELFF,TGTGCCAGCAGTCCAGGGTTCTCCGGGGAGCTGTTTTTT
TRBD2,TRBJ2-7,TRBV4-2,few,CASSQVRATSGRSYEQYF,TGTGCCAGCAGCCAAGTAAGGGCCACTAGCGGGAGATCGTACGAGCAGTACTTC
NA,TRBJ1-1,TRBV19,NA,CAIRNRDQDTEAFF,TGTGCCATCCGTAACAGGGACCAGGACACTGAAGCTTTCTTT
TRBD2,TRBJ2-1,TRBV7-3,NA,CASSFGTTNNEQFF,TGTGCCAGCAGCTTCGGGACTACCAACAATGAGCAGTTCTTC
NA,TRBJ2-7,TRBV27,NA,CASSLDRPGSHYEQYF,TGTGCCAGCAGTTTAGACCGTCCCGGGAGCCATTACGAGCAGTACTTC
NA,TRBJ1-2,TRBV2,NA,CASSEGRPYGYTF,TGTGCCAGCAGTGAAGGGAGACCCTATGGCTACACCTTC
NA,TRBJ2-1,TRBV12-3/TRBV12-4,once,CASTKEGAEQFF,TGTGCCAGCACTAAGGAGGGGGCGGAGCAGTTCTTC
TRBD2,TRBJ2-2,TRBV28,NA,CASSLASGGFTGELFF,TGTGCCAGCAGTTTGGCTAGCGGGGGGTTCACCGGGGAGCTGTTTTTT
TRBD1,TRBJ1-5,TRBV24-1,NA,CATSDSRTGGSNQPQHF,TGTGCCACCAGTGATTCTAGAACAGGGGGTAGCAATCAGCCCCAGCATTTT
NA,TRBJ2-7,TRBV27,NA,CASSLYGDYEQYF,TGTGCCAGCAGTTTGTACGGAGACTACGAGCAGTACTTC
TRBD2,TRBJ2-1,TRBV5-8,NA,CASSQGLPPLEQFF,TGTGCCAGCAGTCAGGGACTACCCCCGTTAGAGCAGTTCTTC
NA,TRBJ1-5,TRBV28,once,CASSTWDNNQPQHF,TGTGCCAGCAGTACCTGGGACAACAATCAGCCCCAGCATTTT
NA,TRBJ2-5,TRBV3-1/TRBV3-2,NA,CASSPKKPGFLSETQYF,TGTGCCAGCAGCCCCAAAAAACCAGGGTTCCTTAGTGAGACCCAGTACTTC
TRBD2,TRBJ2-5,TRBV4-3,NA,CASSQDSPSGGHQETQYF,TGCGCCAGCAGCCAAGATTCCCCTAGCGGGGGGCACCAAGAGACCCAGTACTTC
TRBD1,TRBJ2-7,TRBV7-2,once,CASSLGTGAYEQYF,TGTGCCAGCAGCTTAGGGACAGGGGCCTACGAGCAGTACTTC
TRBD1,TRBJ2-6,TRBV11-3,NA,CASSLEGWDRGSGANVLTF,TGTGCCAGCAGCTTAGAAGGGTGGGACAGGGGCTCTGGGGCCAACGTCCTGACTTTC
TRBD1,TRBJ2-3,TRBV2,NA,CASSERQGVSDTQYF,TGTGCCAGCAGTGAACGACAGGGAGTGTCGGATACGCAGTATTTT
NA,TRBJ1-6,TRBV7-2,NA,CASRSGGTLYSPLHF,TGTGCCAGCAGATCCGGAGGGACGCTTTATTCACCCCTCCACTTT
NA,TRBJ1-4,TRBV28,NA,CASSLTLDSSNEKLFF,TGTGCCAGCAGTTTAACCCTGGACAGTTCTAATGAAAAACTGTTTTTT
NA,TRBJ2-7,TRBV3-1/TRBV3-2,NA,CASSLYGEYEQYF,TGTGCCAGCAGCCTCTACGGGGAGTACGAGCAGTACTTC
TRBD1,TRBJ1-1,TRBV9,NA,CASSNQGARTEAFF,TGTGCCAGCAGCAATCAGGGGGCTCGGACTGAAGCTTTCTTT
NA,TRBJ2-2,TRBV10-3,NA,CAIFSEIGELFF,TGTGCCATCTTTAGCGAGATCGGGGAGCTGTTTTTT
NA,TRBJ2-4,TRBV18,NA,CASSPAGAKNIQYF,TGTGCCAGCTCACCAGCGGGAGCCAAAAACATTCAGTACTTC
TRBD2,TRBJ2-1,TRBV19,NA,CASSLTGTRDNEQFF,TGTGCCAGTAGCCTAACTGGGACTAGGGACAATGAGCAGTTCTTC
NA,TRBJ1-1,TRBV7-2,NA,CASRRGGLNTEAFF,TGTGCCAGCAGGAGGGGGGGTTTGAACACTGAAGCTTTCTTT
NA,TRBJ2-1,TRBV18,NA,CASSPRLASYNEQFF,TGTGCCAGCTCACCACGACTCGCCTCCTACAATGAGCAGTTCTTC